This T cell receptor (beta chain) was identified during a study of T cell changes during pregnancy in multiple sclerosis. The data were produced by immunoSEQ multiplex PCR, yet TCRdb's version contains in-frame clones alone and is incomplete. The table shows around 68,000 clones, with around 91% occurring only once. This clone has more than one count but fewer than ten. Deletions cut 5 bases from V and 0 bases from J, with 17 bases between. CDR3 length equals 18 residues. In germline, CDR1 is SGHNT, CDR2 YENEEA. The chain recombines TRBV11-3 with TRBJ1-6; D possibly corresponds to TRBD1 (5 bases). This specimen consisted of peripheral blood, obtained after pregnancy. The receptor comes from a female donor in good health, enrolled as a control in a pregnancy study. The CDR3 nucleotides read TGTGCCAGCAGCCCCGGGACTTCGATGGGCTCCTATAATTCACCCCTCCACTTT. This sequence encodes CASSPGTSMGSYNSPLHF.